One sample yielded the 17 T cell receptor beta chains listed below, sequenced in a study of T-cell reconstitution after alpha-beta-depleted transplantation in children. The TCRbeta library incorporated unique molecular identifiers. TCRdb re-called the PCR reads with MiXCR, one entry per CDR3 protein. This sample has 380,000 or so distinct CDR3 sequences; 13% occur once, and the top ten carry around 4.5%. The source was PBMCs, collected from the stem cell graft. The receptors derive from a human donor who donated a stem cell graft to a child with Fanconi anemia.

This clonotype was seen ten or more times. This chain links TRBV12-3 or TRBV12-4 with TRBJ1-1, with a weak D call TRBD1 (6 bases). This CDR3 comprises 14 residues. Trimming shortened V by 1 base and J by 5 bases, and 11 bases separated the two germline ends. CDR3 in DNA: TGTGCCAGCAGTTTAGAATGGGGGCAGACTGAAGCTTTCTTT. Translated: CASSLEWGQTEAFF.

The CDR3 region has the DNA TGTGCCAGCAGTTCCCCCGTCTTAGCGGGGGGGTCAGTTACGCAGTATTTT. Translating gives CASSSPVLAGGSVTQYF. The chain carries TRBV12-3 or TRBV12-4 and TRBJ2-3; 11 bases fit TRBD2. V shed 4 bases and J 8 bases; nucleotides not matched to a gene: 14. This CDR3 has 17 residues.

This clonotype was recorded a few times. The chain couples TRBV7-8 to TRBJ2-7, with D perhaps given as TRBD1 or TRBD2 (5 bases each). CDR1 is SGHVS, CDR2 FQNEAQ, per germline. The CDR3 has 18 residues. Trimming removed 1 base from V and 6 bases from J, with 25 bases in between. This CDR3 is CASSLGGKRGAGRSEQYF. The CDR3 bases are TGTGCCAGCAGCTTAGGGGGTAAAAGGGGCGCGGGCCGGAGCGAGCAGTACTTC. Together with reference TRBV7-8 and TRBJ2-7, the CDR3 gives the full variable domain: GAGVSQSPRYKVAKRGQDVALRCDPISGHVSLFWYQQALGQGPEFLTYFQNEAQLDKSGLPSDRFFAERPEGSVSTLKIQRTQQEDSAVYLCASSLGGKRGAGRSEQYFGPGTRLTVT.

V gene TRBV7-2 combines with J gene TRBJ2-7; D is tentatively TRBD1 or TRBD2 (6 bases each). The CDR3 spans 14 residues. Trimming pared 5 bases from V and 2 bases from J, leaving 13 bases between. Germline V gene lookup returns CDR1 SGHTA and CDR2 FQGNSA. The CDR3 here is CASSPGAGTYEQYF. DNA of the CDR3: TGTGCCAGCAGCCCGGGGGCGGGTACCTACGAGCAGTACTTC. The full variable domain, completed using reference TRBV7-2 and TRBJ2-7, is GAGVSQSPSNKVTEKGKDVELRCDPISGHTALYWYRQSLGQGLEFLIYFQGNSAPDKSGLPSDRFSAERTGGSVSTLTIQRTQQEDSAVYLCASSPGAGTYEQYFGPGTRLTVT.

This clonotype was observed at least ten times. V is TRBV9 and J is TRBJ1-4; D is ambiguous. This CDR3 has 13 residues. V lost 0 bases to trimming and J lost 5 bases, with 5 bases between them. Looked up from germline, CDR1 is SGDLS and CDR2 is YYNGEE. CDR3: CASSVGGNEKLFF. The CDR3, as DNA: TGTGCCAGCAGCGTAGGCGGGAATGAAAAACTGTTTTTT.

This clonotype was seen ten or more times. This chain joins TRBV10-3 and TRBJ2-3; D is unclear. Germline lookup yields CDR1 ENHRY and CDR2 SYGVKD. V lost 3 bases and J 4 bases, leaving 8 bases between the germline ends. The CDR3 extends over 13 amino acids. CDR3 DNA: TGTGCCATCAGTGAAGGTATTTCAGATACGCAGTATTTT. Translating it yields CAISEGISDTQYF.

CDR3 residues: CASRKGSGYTF. CDR3 nucleotides: TGTGCAAGTCGGAAAGGGAGTGGCTACACCTTC. The chain has TRBV12-2 and TRBJ1-2. TRBV12-2 is classified as a pseudogene. The CDR3 spans 11 residues.

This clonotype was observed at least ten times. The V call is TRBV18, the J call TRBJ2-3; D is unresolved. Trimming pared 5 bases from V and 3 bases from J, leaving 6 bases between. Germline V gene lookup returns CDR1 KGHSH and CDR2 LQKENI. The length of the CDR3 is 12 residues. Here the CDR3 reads CASSGMTDTQYF. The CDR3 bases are TGTGCCAGCTCAGGGATGACAGATACGCAGTATTTT.

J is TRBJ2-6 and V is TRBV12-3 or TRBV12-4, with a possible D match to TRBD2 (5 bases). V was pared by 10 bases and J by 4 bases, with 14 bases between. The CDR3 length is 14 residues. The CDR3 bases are TGTGCCACGGGAAAAGGAGGCGGGGCCAACGTCCTGACTTTC. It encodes CATGKGGGANVLTF.

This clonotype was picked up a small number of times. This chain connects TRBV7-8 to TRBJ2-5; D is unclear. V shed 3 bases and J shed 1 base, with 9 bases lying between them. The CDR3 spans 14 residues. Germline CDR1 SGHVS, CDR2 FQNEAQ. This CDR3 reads CASSLSTSQETQYF. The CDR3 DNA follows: TGTGCCAGCAGCTTGAGTACAAGCCAAGAGACCCAGTACTTC.

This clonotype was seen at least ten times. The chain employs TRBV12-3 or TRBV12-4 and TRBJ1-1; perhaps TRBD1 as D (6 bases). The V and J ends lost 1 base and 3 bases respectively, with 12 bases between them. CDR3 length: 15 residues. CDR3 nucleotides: TGTGCCAGCAGTTTAGGAAGAGGGGGAGACACTGAAGCTTTCTTT. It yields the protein CASSLGRGGDTEAFF.

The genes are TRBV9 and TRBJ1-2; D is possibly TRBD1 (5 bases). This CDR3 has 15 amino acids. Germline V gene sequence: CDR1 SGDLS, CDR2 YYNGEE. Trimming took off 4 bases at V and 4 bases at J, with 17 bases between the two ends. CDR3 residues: CASSPGTDLRYGYTF. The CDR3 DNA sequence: TGTGCCAGCAGCCCAGGGACGGACCTTCGCTATGGCTACACCTTC.

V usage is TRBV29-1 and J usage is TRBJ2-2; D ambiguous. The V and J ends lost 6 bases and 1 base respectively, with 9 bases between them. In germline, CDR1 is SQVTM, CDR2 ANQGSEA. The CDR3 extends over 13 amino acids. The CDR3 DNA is TGCAGCGTGGATTACAAGAACACCGGGGAGCTGTTTTTT. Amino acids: CSVDYKNTGELFF.

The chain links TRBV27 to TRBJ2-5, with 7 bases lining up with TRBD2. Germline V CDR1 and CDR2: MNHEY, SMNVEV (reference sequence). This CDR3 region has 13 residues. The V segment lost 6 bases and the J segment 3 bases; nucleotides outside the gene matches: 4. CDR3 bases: TGTGCCAGCAGGGTGCTAGCGGAAGAGACCCAGTACTTC. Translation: CASRVLAEETQYF.

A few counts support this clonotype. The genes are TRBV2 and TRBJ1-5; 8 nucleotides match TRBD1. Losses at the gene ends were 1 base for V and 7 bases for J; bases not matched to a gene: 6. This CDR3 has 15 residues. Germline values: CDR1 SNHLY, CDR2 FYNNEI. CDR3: CASSEGDRREQPQHF. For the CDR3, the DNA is TGTGCCAGCAGTGAAGGGGACAGGCGGGAGCAGCCCCAGCATTTT.

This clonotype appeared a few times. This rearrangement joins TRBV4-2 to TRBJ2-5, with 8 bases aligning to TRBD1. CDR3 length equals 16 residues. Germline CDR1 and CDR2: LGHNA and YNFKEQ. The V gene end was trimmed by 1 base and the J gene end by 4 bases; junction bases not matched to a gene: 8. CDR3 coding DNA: TGTGCCAGCAGCCAAGGAGACAGGGGAACGAGAGAGACCCAGTACTTC. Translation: CASSQGDRGTRETQYF.

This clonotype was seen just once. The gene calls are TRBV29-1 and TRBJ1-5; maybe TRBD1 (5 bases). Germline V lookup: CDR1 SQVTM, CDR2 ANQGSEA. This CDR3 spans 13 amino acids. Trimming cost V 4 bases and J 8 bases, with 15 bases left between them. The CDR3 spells CSVVVRGGEPQHF. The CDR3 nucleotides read TGCAGCGTTGTCGTTCGGGGGGGTGAGCCCCAGCATTTT.